A selection of T cell receptor beta chains follows, all from one sample in a study of PD-L1 blockade in urothelial cancer. The protocol was immunoSEQ multiplex PCR, while the TCRdb copy is restricted to in-frame clones and leaves out a portion. Here the sample spans roughly 51,000 clones, 79% being singletons. The source was PBMCs, collected around atezolizumab (anti-PD-L1) treatment. The receptor source for this set is a man in his 70s with urothelial cancer. Each CDR3 is given with its conserved first and last residue. Fields, in order: clone size, J gene, D gene, V gene, CDR3 protein, CDR3 DNA. The D gene is left open where the match is weak. For some rows the clone size is stated as once, few or many, or as a class when expanded; others skip it.

abundance: few; j_gene: TRBJ1-2; d_gene: -; v_gene: TRBV5-5; CDR3aa: CASSLTPTVDYGYTF; CDR3nt: TGTGCCAGCAGCTTGACCCCTACAGTTGACTATGGCTACACCTTC
abundance: -; j_gene: TRBJ2-1; d_gene: TRBD2; v_gene: TRBV28; CDR3aa: CASSLVSGSSSYNEQFF; CDR3nt: TGTGCCAGCAGTTTAGTTAGCGGGAGCAGCTCCTACAATGAGCAGTTCTTC
abundance: -; j_gene: TRBJ1-1; d_gene: TRBD1; v_gene: TRBV28; CDR3aa: CASSPRGSTEAFF; CDR3nt: TGTGCCAGCAGTCCCAGGGGGAGCACTGAAGCTTTCTTT
abundance: -; j_gene: TRBJ1-5; d_gene: TRBD1; v_gene: TRBV28; CDR3aa: CASGRQGGNQPQHF; CDR3nt: TGTGCCAGCGGCAGACAGGGAGGCAATCAGCCCCAGCATTTT
abundance: -; j_gene: TRBJ2-7; d_gene: -; v_gene: TRBV10-2; CDR3aa: CASSESESFFERSYEQYF; CDR3nt: TGCGCCAGCAGTGAGTCTGAAAGCTTTTTTGAGCGGTCCTACGAGCAGTACTTC
abundance: few; j_gene: TRBJ1-1; d_gene: -; v_gene: TRBV6-6; CDR3aa: CASRGPGQSAEAFF; CDR3nt: TGTGCCAGCAGAGGGCCAGGGCAATCGGCTGAAGCTTTCTTT
abundance: -; j_gene: TRBJ2-5; d_gene: -; v_gene: TRBV5-5; CDR3aa: CASSPRTVQETQYF; CDR3nt: TGTGCCAGCAGCCCCAGGACAGTACAAGAGACCCAGTACTTC
abundance: -; j_gene: TRBJ2-7; d_gene: TRBD1; v_gene: TRBV9; CDR3aa: CASSYGQGGYEQYF; CDR3nt: TGTGCCAGCAGCTACGGACAGGGGGGGTACGAGCAGTACTTC
abundance: -; j_gene: TRBJ1-2; d_gene: -; v_gene: TRBV30; CDR3aa: CAWSVLGGAYGYTF; CDR3nt: TGTGCCTGGAGTGTACTGGGGGGGGCGTATGGCTACACCTTC
abundance: -; j_gene: TRBJ1-1; d_gene: -; v_gene: TRBV27; CDR3aa: CASSSMNTEAFF; CDR3nt: TGTGCCAGCAGTAGCATGAACACTGAAGCTTTCTTT
abundance: -; j_gene: TRBJ2-7; d_gene: TRBD1; v_gene: TRBV7-6; CDR3aa: CASSRLPPGQGRFAYEQYF; CDR3nt: TGTGCCAGCAGCCGACTCCCACCGGGACAGGGGAGGTTTGCCTACGAGCAGTACTTC
abundance: -; j_gene: TRBJ2-3; d_gene: TRBD2; v_gene: TRBV9; CDR3aa: CASSVDGQAGDEDTQYF; CDR3nt: TGTGCCAGCAGCGTAGACGGTCAAGCGGGAGATGAAGATACGCAGTATTTT
abundance: -; j_gene: TRBJ1-4; d_gene: -; v_gene: TRBV6-6; CDR3aa: CASSPGRVTNEKLFF; CDR3nt: TGTGCCAGCAGCCCGGGGAGGGTAACTAATGAAAAACTGTTTTTT
abundance: -; j_gene: TRBJ1-5; d_gene: -; v_gene: TRBV30; CDR3aa: CAWRGQNNQPQHF; CDR3nt: TGTGCCTGGAGGGGGCAGAACAATCAGCCCCAGCATTTT
abundance: -; j_gene: TRBJ1-1; d_gene: TRBD1; v_gene: TRBV11-2; CDR3aa: CASSQTGGTEAFF; CDR3nt: TGTGCCAGCAGCCAAACAGGGGGCACTGAAGCTTTCTTT
abundance: -; j_gene: TRBJ2-2; d_gene: TRBD2; v_gene: TRBV19; CDR3aa: CASSRGLESNTGELFF; CDR3nt: TGTGCCAGTAGTAGGGGACTAGAATCGAACACCGGGGAGCTGTTTTTT
abundance: -; j_gene: TRBJ2-1; d_gene: TRBD1; v_gene: TRBV7-9; CDR3aa: CASSLGRQGGRIF; CDR3nt: TGTGCCAGCAGCTTAGGAAGACAGGGGGGTAGGATCTTC
abundance: -; j_gene: TRBJ2-7; d_gene: TRBD1; v_gene: TRBV6-1; CDR3aa: CASSEVYRGPYEQYF; CDR3nt: TGTGCCAGCAGTGAAGTATACAGGGGCCCCTACGAGCAGTACTTC
abundance: -; j_gene: TRBJ2-5; d_gene: TRBD2; v_gene: TRBV2; CDR3aa: CASSGGSGRVETQYF; CDR3nt: TGTGCCAGCAGTGGGGGTAGCGGGAGAGTAGAGACCCAGTACTTC
abundance: -; j_gene: TRBJ1-4; d_gene: TRBD1; v_gene: TRBV30; CDR3aa: CAWSGYGTGNEKLFF; CDR3nt: TGTGCCTGGAGTGGGTATGGGACAGGGAATGAAAAACTGTTTTTT
abundance: -; j_gene: TRBJ2-7; d_gene: TRBD1; v_gene: TRBV7-9; CDR3aa: CASIPGQGGHEQYF; CDR3nt: TGTGCCAGCATCCCCGGACAGGGGGGGCACGAGCAGTACTTC
abundance: -; j_gene: TRBJ2-2; d_gene: -; v_gene: TRBV7-6; CDR3aa: CASSLVGGTGELFF; CDR3nt: TGTGCCAGCAGCTTAGTGGGGGGTACCGGGGAGCTGTTTTTT
abundance: -; j_gene: TRBJ1-3; d_gene: TRBD1; v_gene: TRBV29-1; CDR3aa: CSVEGQGAGGTIYF; CDR3nt: TGCAGCGTTGAAGGACAGGGGGCCGGAGGCACCATATATTTT
abundance: -; j_gene: TRBJ2-7; d_gene: -; v_gene: TRBV27; CDR3aa: CASSPDRVLREQYF; CDR3nt: TGTGCCAGCAGCCCGGACAGAGTACTACGTGAGCAGTACTTC
abundance: -; j_gene: TRBJ1-5; d_gene: TRBD1; v_gene: TRBV6-1; CDR3aa: CASRRGTGGNQPQHF; CDR3nt: TGTGCCAGCAGACGAGGGACAGGGGGCAATCAGCCCCAGCATTTT
abundance: -; j_gene: TRBJ1-5; d_gene: -; v_gene: TRBV6-1; CDR3aa: CASSAPGDNQPQHF; CDR3nt: TGTGCCAGCAGTGCCCCGGGGGACAATCAGCCCCAGCATTTT
abundance: -; j_gene: TRBJ2-3; d_gene: -; v_gene: TRBV2; CDR3aa: CASSDRELVDTQYF; CDR3nt: TGTGCCAGCAGTGACCGGGAATTGGTAGATACGCAGTATTTT
abundance: -; j_gene: TRBJ1-5; d_gene: TRBD1; v_gene: TRBV28; CDR3aa: CASSPTGQVQPQHF; CDR3nt: TGTGCCAGCAGTCCGACAGGGCAAGTTCAGCCCCAGCATTTT
abundance: few; j_gene: TRBJ1-2; d_gene: TRBD1; v_gene: TRBV18; CDR3aa: CASSLTGEDGYTF; CDR3nt: TGTGCCAGCTCATTGACAGGGGAGGACGGCTACACCTTC
abundance: -; j_gene: TRBJ2-1; d_gene: TRBD1; v_gene: TRBV5-4; CDR3aa: CASSPGQGKQFF; CDR3nt: TGTGCCAGCAGCCCCGGACAGGGGAAGCAGTTCTTC
abundance: -; j_gene: TRBJ2-7; d_gene: -; v_gene: TRBV27; CDR3aa: CASSFVRGNEQYF; CDR3nt: TGTGCCAGCAGTTTCGTTAGGGGCAACGAGCAGTACTTC
abundance: -; j_gene: TRBJ1-5; d_gene: TRBD1; v_gene: TRBV6-1; CDR3aa: CASSDPNRGRSNQPQHF; CDR3nt: TGTGCCAGCAGTGATCCTAACAGGGGGCGAAGCAATCAGCCCCAGCATTTT
abundance: -; j_gene: TRBJ2-5; d_gene: -; v_gene: TRBV7-2; CDR3aa: CASSLVVYQETQYF; CDR3nt: TGTGCCAGCAGCTTAGTCGTGTACCAAGAGACCCAGTACTTC
abundance: once; j_gene: TRBJ2-7; d_gene: TRBD2; v_gene: TRBV7-8; CDR3aa: CASSPGGSSGNHEQYF; CDR3nt: TGTGCCAGCAGCCCAGGGGGTTCTAGCGGGAACCACGAGCAGTACTTC
abundance: -; j_gene: TRBJ1-1; d_gene: -; v_gene: TRBV28; CDR3aa: CASSLFRGKDTEAFF; CDR3nt: TGTGCCAGCAGTTTATTTCGGGGGAAGGACACTGAAGCTTTCTTT
abundance: -; j_gene: TRBJ1-1; d_gene: -; v_gene: TRBV5-1; CDR3aa: CASSFDRPNTEAFF; CDR3nt: TGCGCCAGCAGCTTTGACAGGCCGAACACTGAAGCTTTCTTT
abundance: -; j_gene: TRBJ2-5; d_gene: -; v_gene: TRBV7-9; CDR3aa: CASSYTGLEETQYF; CDR3nt: TGTGCCAGCAGCTATACAGGGTTAGAAGAGACCCAGTACTTC
abundance: many; j_gene: TRBJ2-7; d_gene: TRBD2; v_gene: TRBV7-9; CDR3aa: CASSSGRIYEQYF; CDR3nt: TGTGCCAGCAGCAGCGGGAGGATCTACGAGCAGTACTTC
abundance: -; j_gene: TRBJ2-7; d_gene: TRBD1; v_gene: TRBV27; CDR3aa: CASSPRDSTYEQYF; CDR3nt: TGTGCCAGCAGTCCTCGGGACAGCACCTACGAGCAGTACTTC
abundance: many; j_gene: TRBJ1-2; d_gene: -; v_gene: TRBV19; CDR3aa: CASSIPLGRVNYGYTF; CDR3nt: TGTGCCAGTAGTATACCCCTGGGCAGGGTGAACTATGGCTACACCTTC
abundance: -; j_gene: TRBJ2-7; d_gene: TRBD2; v_gene: TRBV14; CDR3aa: CASRLSGRDEQYF; CDR3nt: TGTGCCAGCAGGCTTAGCGGGAGGGACGAGCAGTACTTC
abundance: once; j_gene: TRBJ1-2; d_gene: -; v_gene: TRBV1; CDR3aa: CTSSQDQVRGKRWGYTF; CDR3nt: TGCACCAGCAGCCAAGATCAGGTCAGGGGAAAACGATGGGGCTACACCTTC
abundance: -; j_gene: TRBJ2-3; d_gene: -; v_gene: TRBV5-1; CDR3aa: CASGTGGTDTQYF; CDR3nt: TGCGCCAGTGGGACTGGAGGGACAGATACGCAGTATTTT
abundance: -; j_gene: TRBJ2-1; d_gene: TRBD1; v_gene: TRBV19; CDR3aa: CASSIWGSGTGGSGSYNEQFF; CDR3nt: TGTGCCAGTAGTATTTGGGGATCCGGGACAGGGGGCTCGGGCTCCTACAATGAGCAGTTCTTC
abundance: -; j_gene: TRBJ1-4; d_gene: TRBD1; v_gene: TRBV4-2; CDR3aa: CASSPGTGSGANEKLFF; CDR3nt: TGTGCCAGCAGCCCGGGGACAGGGTCCGGGGCTAATGAAAAACTGTTTTTT
abundance: few; j_gene: TRBJ2-2; d_gene: TRBD1; v_gene: TRBV2; CDR3aa: CASSEQGVAGELFF; CDR3nt: TGTGCCAGCAGTGAACAGGGGGTTGCCGGGGAGCTGTTTTTT
abundance: -; j_gene: TRBJ2-3; d_gene: -; v_gene: TRBV11-3; CDR3aa: CASSLSDTQYF; CDR3nt: TGTGCCAGCAGCTTAAGCGATACGCAGTATTTT
abundance: few; j_gene: TRBJ1-5; d_gene: -; v_gene: TRBV30; CDR3aa: CAWDMGNQPQHF; CDR3nt: TGTGCCTGGGACATGGGCAATCAGCCCCAGCATTTT
abundance: once; j_gene: TRBJ2-7; d_gene: TRBD2; v_gene: TRBV2; CDR3aa: CASSARESYEQYF; CDR3nt: TGTGCCAGCAGTGCGCGGGAGTCCTACGAGCAGTACTTC
abundance: -; j_gene: TRBJ1-1; d_gene: TRBD1; v_gene: TRBV10-3; CDR3aa: CAINGGQGAVAFF; CDR3nt: TGTGCCATCAATGGAGGACAGGGGGCGGTAGCTTTCTTT
abundance: few; j_gene: TRBJ1-3; d_gene: TRBD1; v_gene: TRBV2; CDR3aa: CASSASRGPVGNTIYF; CDR3nt: TGTGCCAGCAGTGCAAGCAGGGGGCCGGTTGGAAACACCATATATTTT
abundance: -; j_gene: TRBJ2-1; d_gene: TRBD1; v_gene: TRBV5-1; CDR3aa: CASSPQGQGRKDEQFF; CDR3nt: TGCGCCAGCAGCCCCCAGGGACAGGGGAGGAAGGATGAGCAGTTCTTC
abundance: -; j_gene: TRBJ2-1; d_gene: -; v_gene: TRBV2; CDR3aa: CASWYEGSYNEQFF; CDR3nt: TGTGCCAGCTGGTACGAGGGCTCCTACAATGAGCAGTTCTTC
abundance: -; j_gene: TRBJ2-1; d_gene: TRBD2; v_gene: TRBV2; CDR3aa: CARSTSGLGGEQFF; CDR3nt: TGTGCCAGATCGACTAGCGGCCTGGGGGGAGAGCAGTTCTTC
abundance: -; j_gene: TRBJ2-7; d_gene: TRBD2; v_gene: TRBV7-9; CDR3aa: CASSLGREGRIF; CDR3nt: TGTGCCAGCAGCTTAGGGCGGGAGGGCCGGATCTTC
abundance: -; j_gene: TRBJ1-4; d_gene: TRBD1; v_gene: TRBV2; CDR3aa: CASSKDRGGEKLFF; CDR3nt: TGTGCCAGCAGTAAGGACAGGGGAGGCGAAAAACTGTTTTTT
abundance: -; j_gene: TRBJ2-5; d_gene: -; v_gene: TRBV20-1; CDR3aa: CSAEHQETQYF; CDR3nt: TGCAGTGCGGAGCACCAAGAGACCCAGTACTTC
abundance: -; j_gene: TRBJ1-4; d_gene: -; v_gene: TRBV18; CDR3aa: CASSAQGGATNEKLFF; CDR3nt: TGTGCCAGCTCAGCACAGGGAGGAGCAACTAATGAAAAACTGTTTTTT
abundance: -; j_gene: TRBJ2-7; d_gene: -; v_gene: TRBV27; CDR3aa: CASSTHEENSFVF; CDR3nt: TGTGCCAGCAGTACCCATGAAGAGAACAGTTTCGTGTTC
abundance: -; j_gene: TRBJ2-2; d_gene: TRBD1; v_gene: TRBV5-1; CDR3aa: CASSWGQGTGELFF; CDR3nt: TGCGCCAGCAGCTGGGGACAGGGTACCGGGGAGCTGTTTTTT